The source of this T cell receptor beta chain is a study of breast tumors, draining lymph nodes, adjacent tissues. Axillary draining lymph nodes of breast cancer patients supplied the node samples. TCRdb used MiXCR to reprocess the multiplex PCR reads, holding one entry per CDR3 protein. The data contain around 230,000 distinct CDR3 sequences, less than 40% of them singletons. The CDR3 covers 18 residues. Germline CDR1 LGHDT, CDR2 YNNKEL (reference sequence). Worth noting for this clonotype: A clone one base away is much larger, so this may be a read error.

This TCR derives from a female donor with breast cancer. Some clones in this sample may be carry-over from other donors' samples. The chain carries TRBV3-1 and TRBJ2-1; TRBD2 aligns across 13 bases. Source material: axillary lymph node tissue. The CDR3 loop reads CASSPGLAGDPLYDEQFF. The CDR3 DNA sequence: TGTGCCAGCAGTCCCGGACTAGCGGGAGACCCACTCTACGATGAGCAGTTCTTC.